This note documents a single T cell receptor (beta chain) sequence. Under the authors' procedure: Amplification from reference gene primers served as the basis for estimated nucleated cell counts. Sequenced by immunoSEQ multiplex PCR; TCRdb stores in-frame clones only, minus some. V and J calls and clone size are as listed in that table; D and trimming were resolved from the DNA. In the table there are approximately 50,000 clones, about 83% of which are singletons. The data were taken from a study of blood T cell repertoires in COVID-19. About the research overall: T cells, B-cell-depleted T cells, or PBMCs provided the cDNA or gDNA that served as material.

The V gene end was trimmed by 11 bases and the J gene end by 5 bases; junction bases not matched to a gene: 10. The germline gives CDR1 WSHSY, CDR2 SAAADI. This CDR3 comprises 14 residues. This sequence was found in a human donor in a cohort sampled during active COVID-19. Sequenced material: peripheral blood. The rearrangement joins TRBV10-2 to TRBJ1-5; 9 positions match TRBD1. Written as DNA, the CDR3 is TGCGCCGCCTGGACAGGGGAAGATGATCAGCCCCAGCATTTT. This codes for CAAWTGEDDQPQHF.